The sequence of this T cell receptor (beta chain) was determined in a study of control samples from healthy donors and cancer patients. Sequencing was performed with immunoSEQ multiplex PCR; in TCRdb, only in-frame clones are kept and a portion is missing. This sample yields around 64,000 clones, of which roughly 89% are seen a single time; roughly 6% belongs to the top ten. Germline CDR1 and CDR2: SGDLS and YYNGEE. CDR3 length equals 14 residues. V was shortened by 5 bases and J by 5 bases, with 13 bases between the two germline ends. This TCR was recovered from a man between 60 and 75 years old with colorectal cancer. The chain joins TRBV9 to TRBJ2-2; D is perhaps TRBD1 or TRBD2 (5 bases each). Specimen: PBMCs. In DNA form, the CDR3 reads TGTGCCAGCAGTGAGGAGAGGGGAACCGGGGAGCTGTTTTTT. Translation gives CASSEERGTGELFF.